This T cell receptor (beta chain) is drawn from a study of cytomegalovirus exposure and HLA in healthy donors. PCR involved 60 Vbeta and 13 Jbeta primers. Sequencing used immunoSEQ multiplex PCR; TCRdb keeps in-frame clones, though not all of them. The table has 100,000 to 150,000 clones, approximately 85% seen once. Regarding the study as a whole: It was shown in a later analysis that HLA-associated TCR beta chains were more clonally expanded than other, equally common chains. Whilst most TCR sequences proved rare, a subset of public TCRs occurred across many donors. In a later analysis, TCR beta V- and J-gene trimming showed a link to a missense DCLRE1C variant.

Worth noting for this clone: Its target is unknown.

The source material was PBMCs. This TCR was sampled from a boy aged 5-17 years in good health and CMV-seronegative.

The CDR3, as DNA: TGTGCCCACCCTCCGAGAATCTATGGCTACACCTTC. Translated: CAHPPRIYGYTF. This chain connects TRBV27 to TRBJ1-2; D is ambiguous. The CDR3 is 12 amino acids. Germline V gene sequence: CDR1 MNHEY, CDR2 SMNVEV (reference sequence). V was trimmed by 11 bases and J by 4 bases, leaving 14 bases between them.